A selection of T cell receptor beta chains follows, all from one sample in a study of naive and memory T cell subsets. TCRdb re-analysed the UMI-ligation and nested PCR reads in MiXCR, keeping a single row per CDR3 protein. The sample has 150,000 or so distinct CDR3 sequences; about 20% are singletons. The sample comprised naive CD4+ T cells from blood. The receptors derive from a human donor in good health. Each CDR3 is given with its conserved first and last residue. The order of the fields is D gene, J gene, V gene, CDR3 protein. The D gene is left open where the match is weak.

D: TRBD1; J: TRBJ1-1; V: TRBV10-3; CDR3: CAIMGTGNTEAFF
D: .; J: TRBJ1-5; V: TRBV19; CDR3: CASTPWSGRQPQHF
D: TRBD1; J: TRBJ1-2; V: TRBV2; CDR3: CASSAKKGAANGYTF
D: TRBD1; J: TRBJ2-5; V: TRBV28; CDR3: CGIQGNQETQYF
D: TRBD2; J: TRBJ2-3; V: TRBV20-1; CDR3: CSARVRLAGWEDTQYF
D: .; J: TRBJ2-1; V: TRBV19; CDR3: CASTGSWRNEQFF
D: .; J: TRBJ1-3; V: TRBV27; CDR3: CASSSGRNSGNTIYF
D: .; J: TRBJ2-3; V: TRBV14; CDR3: CASSQQGLSTDTQYF
D: TRBD2; J: TRBJ2-1; V: TRBV20-1; CDR3: CSARAQKVAGNYNEQFF
D: TRBD2; J: TRBJ2-7; V: TRBV28; CDR3: CASSSLQAGAYEQYF
D: TRBD1; J: TRBJ2-3; V: TRBV6-5; CDR3: CASFRQGSTDTQYF
D: .; J: TRBJ1-6; V: TRBV20-1; CDR3: CSARDGDSPLHF
D: TRBD1; J: TRBJ1-2; V: TRBV6-5; CDR3: CASSPQGAVGYGYTF
D: .; J: TRBJ2-3; V: TRBV28; CDR3: CASSLAGYNTDTQYF
D: TRBD1; J: TRBJ2-7; V: TRBV28; CDR3: CASSLRDRWEQYF
D: TRBD2; J: TRBJ2-1; V: TRBV24-1; CDR3: CATSDTTGTRQFF
D: .; J: TRBJ2-7; V: TRBV29-1; CDR3: CSVGQDGPYEQYF
D: .; J: TRBJ2-5; V: TRBV3-1; CDR3: CASSQESSERYLTQYF
D: TRBD2; J: TRBJ2-3; V: TRBV7-2; CDR3: CASSELRLAGVTDTQYF
D: .; J: TRBJ1-5; V: TRBV18; CDR3: CASSPDQGSNQPQHF
D: TRBD2; J: TRBJ2-7; V: TRBV29-1; CDR3: CSVEVSTSGIYEQYF
D: TRBD2; J: TRBJ2-1; V: TRBV18; CDR3: CASSPRTSGAYNEQFF
D: .; J: TRBJ2-5; V: TRBV2; CDR3: CASSEAPIGRQTQYF
D: .; J: TRBJ2-7; V: TRBV5-5; CDR3: CASSPRRGSDPFYEQYF
D: .; J: TRBJ1-5; V: TRBV28; CDR3: CASSWDTGQPQHF
D: .; J: TRBJ2-3; V: TRBV28; CDR3: CASSRRPDTQYF
D: .; J: TRBJ2-3; V: TRBV7-2; CDR3: CASSMRTVLISDTQYF
D: .; J: TRBJ1-6; V: TRBV7-9; CDR3: CASSTQGFNSPLHF
D: TRBD2; J: TRBJ2-1; V: TRBV28; CDR3: CASSLAGMVVADEQFF
D: .; J: TRBJ1-2; V: TRBV4-1; CDR3: CASSTLPNDRLPYGYTF
D: .; J: TRBJ1-2; V: TRBV20-1; CDR3: CSAWDTAPNGYTF
D: TRBD2; J: TRBJ2-1; V: TRBV19; CDR3: CATQPGLEVLEQFF
D: TRBD1; J: TRBJ1-5; V: TRBV2; CDR3: CASSKLGGQPYQPQHF
D: .; J: TRBJ2-1; V: TRBV6-1; CDR3: CASSEALGEQFF
D: .; J: TRBJ1-5; V: TRBV12-3/TRBV12-4; CDR3: CASSLGSNRGNQPQHF
D: TRBD2; J: TRBJ2-7; V: TRBV19; CDR3: CASSMVNSAGAYEQYF
D: .; J: TRBJ2-1; V: TRBV24-1; CDR3: CATSEGGGSSYNEQFF
D: .; J: TRBJ1-5; V: TRBV3-1; CDR3: CASSQEAGGLQPQHF
D: TRBD1; J: TRBJ1-2; V: TRBV28; CDR3: CASSPFRGKNYGYTF
D: .; J: TRBJ1-6; V: TRBV27; CDR3: CASSLWVGGKFDSPLHF
D: TRBD2; J: TRBJ2-1; V: TRBV6-5; CDR3: CASSYRLAGVSYNEQFF